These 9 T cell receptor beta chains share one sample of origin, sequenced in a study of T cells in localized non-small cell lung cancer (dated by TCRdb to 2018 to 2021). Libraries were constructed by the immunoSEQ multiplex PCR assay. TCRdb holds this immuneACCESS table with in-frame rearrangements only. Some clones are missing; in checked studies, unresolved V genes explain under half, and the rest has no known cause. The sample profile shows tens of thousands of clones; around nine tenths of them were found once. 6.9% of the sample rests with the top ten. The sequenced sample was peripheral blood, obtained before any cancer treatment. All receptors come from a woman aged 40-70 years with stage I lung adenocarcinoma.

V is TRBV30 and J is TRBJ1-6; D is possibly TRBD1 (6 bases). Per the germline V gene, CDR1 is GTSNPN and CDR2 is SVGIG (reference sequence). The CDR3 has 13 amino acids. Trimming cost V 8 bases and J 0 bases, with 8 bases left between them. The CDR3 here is CAGQSSYNSPLHF. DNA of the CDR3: TGTGCCGGACAGAGCTCCTATAATTCACCCCTCCACTTT.

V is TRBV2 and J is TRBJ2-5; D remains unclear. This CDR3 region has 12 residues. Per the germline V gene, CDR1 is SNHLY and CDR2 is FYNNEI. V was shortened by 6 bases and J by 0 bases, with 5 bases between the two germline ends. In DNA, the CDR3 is TGTGCCAGCAGGATGTACCAAGAGACCCAGTACTTC. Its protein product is CASRMYQETQYF.

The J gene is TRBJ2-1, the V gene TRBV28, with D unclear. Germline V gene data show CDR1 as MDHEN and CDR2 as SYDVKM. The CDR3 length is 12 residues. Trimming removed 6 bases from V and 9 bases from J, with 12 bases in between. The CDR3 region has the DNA TGTGCCAGCAGCCTTACTATAAGTGAGCAGTTCTTC. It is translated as CASSLTISEQFF.

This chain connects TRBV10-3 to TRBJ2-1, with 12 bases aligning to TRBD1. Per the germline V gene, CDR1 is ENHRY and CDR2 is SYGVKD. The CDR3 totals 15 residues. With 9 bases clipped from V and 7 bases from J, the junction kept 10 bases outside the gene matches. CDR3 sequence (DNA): TGTGCCATACGATCGGGACAGGGGGCGTCGAATGAGCAGTTCTTC. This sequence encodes CAIRSGQGASNEQFF.

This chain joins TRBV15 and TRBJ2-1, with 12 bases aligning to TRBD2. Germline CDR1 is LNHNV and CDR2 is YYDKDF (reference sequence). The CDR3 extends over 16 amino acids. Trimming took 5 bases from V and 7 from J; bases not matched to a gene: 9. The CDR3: CATSPPGLAGTNEQFF. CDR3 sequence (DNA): TGTGCCACCAGCCCGCCCGGACTAGCGGGAACAAATGAGCAGTTCTTC.

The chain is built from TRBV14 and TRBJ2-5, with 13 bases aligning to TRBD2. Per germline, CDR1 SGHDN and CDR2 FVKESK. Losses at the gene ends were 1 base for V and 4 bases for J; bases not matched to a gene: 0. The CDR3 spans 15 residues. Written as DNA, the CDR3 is TGTGCCAGCAGCCAAGGACTAGCGGGAGGAGAGACCCAGTACTTC. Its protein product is CASSQGLAGGETQYF.

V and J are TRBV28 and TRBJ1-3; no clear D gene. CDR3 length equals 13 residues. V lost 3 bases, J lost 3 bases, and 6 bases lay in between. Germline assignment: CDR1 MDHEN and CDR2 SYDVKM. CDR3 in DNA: TGTGCCAGCAGTTTGAGAGGTGGAAACACCATATATTTT. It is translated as CASSLRGGNTIYF.

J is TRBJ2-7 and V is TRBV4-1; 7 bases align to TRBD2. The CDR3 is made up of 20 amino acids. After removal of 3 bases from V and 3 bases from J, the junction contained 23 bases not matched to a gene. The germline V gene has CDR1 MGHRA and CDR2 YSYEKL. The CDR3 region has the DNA TGCGCCAGCAGCCAGCCAGTATTAGGAGCGGGGATTGCTCCGATCTACGAGCAGTACTTC. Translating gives CASSQPVLGAGIAPIYEQYF.

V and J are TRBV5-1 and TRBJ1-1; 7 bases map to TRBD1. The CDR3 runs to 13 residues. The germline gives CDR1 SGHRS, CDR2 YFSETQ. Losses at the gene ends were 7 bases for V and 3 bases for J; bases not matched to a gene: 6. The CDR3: CASQQGSDTEAFF. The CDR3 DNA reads TGCGCCAGCCAACAGGGGTCGGACACTGAAGCTTTCTTT.